This T cell receptor (beta chain) originates from a study of T cell responses to AZD1222 COVID-19 vaccine. To note about this clone: Its cognate antigen is unknown.

General study results and limits: Donors were chiefly white British, with a greater number of females, and clonal diversity was perhaps underestimated.

The table came from immunoSEQ multiplex PCR; TCRdb's copy has only in-frame clones and leaves some out. This sample has about 180,000 clones, with almost 90% found just once. V shed 4 bases and J shed 5 bases, with 20 bases lying between them. The CDR3 sequence is 16 residues long. The germline V gene has CDR1 MGHRA and CDR2 YSYEKL. The clonotype comes from an adult who received the AZD1222 COVID-19 vaccine. The rearrangement links TRBV4-1 to TRBJ2-5; perhaps TRBD2 as D (5 bases). Sequenced here: peripheral blood, sampled 28 days after the second AZD1222 dose. The CDR3, as DNA: TGCGCCAGCAGCCCCCATTGGAAAGGCCCGGGGGAGACCCAGTACTTC. Residues: CASSPHWKGPGETQYF.